This TCR beta chain was profiled in a study of shared clonotypes between healthy human individuals. Naive-designated CD8 cells lacked CD45RO, were positively enriched for CCR7, and omitted terminally differentiated effector memory CD45RA+ cells. J gave up 7 bases and V 5 bases, and 10 bases lay outside the gene matches. Germline V CDR1 and CDR2: SGHVT, SQSDAQ. The length of the CDR3 is 15 residues. The assay was run at deep level. Investigators spread the genomic DNA of each subset evenly over several immunoSEQ plates. Assay: immunoSEQ multiplex PCR; the TCRdb copy retains only in-frame clones and omits some. In the table there are about 2 million clones, 85% to 95% of which are singletons. Notes on the study in general: Exclusively blood specimens were collected; tissue repertoires likely differ. Estimated clonotype richness was generally higher in naive than memory subsets.

In the case of this clone: Its antigen is unknown.

The source is a man between 18 and 35 years old in good health. Sequencing used naive CD8+ T cells sorted from blood. V gene TRBV7-4 combines with J gene TRBJ2-7, with 11 bases fitting TRBD2. CDR3 loop: CASSPIGLAGGEQYF. As DNA, the CDR3 is TGTGCCAGCAGCCCCATCGGACTAGCGGGTGGGGAGCAGTACTTC.